Listed below are T cell receptor beta chains from one sample, sequenced in a study of blood T cell repertoires in COVID-19. Here immunoSEQ multiplex PCR was the method, and the copy in TCRdb shows in-frame clones only, minus some. The data show 160,000 or so clones, around 80% seen once. Sequencing input: PBMCs or T cells enriched from blood (not recorded which). The receptor source for this set is a man aged 45 to 65 who had recovered from COVID-19. Both conserved end residues are part of each CDR3. A row's size may be missing; if present it is once, few, many or a size class.

TRBV2,-,CASTLDSGVANEQFF
TRBV7-9,once,CASSLNRGLYEQYF
TRBV18,few,CASSLGTVSSGNTIYF
TRBV10-2,-,CASADTGGDTEAFF
TRBV5-1,-,CASSLGQANSPLHF
TRBV4-1,few,CASSQGGSTGAVYNEQFF
TRBV24-1,-,CATSDGGQGHNEQYF
TRBV30,-,CAWSEGGSNQPQHF
TRBV7-6,-,CASTTRLAGPADTQYF
TRBV20-1,-,CSASPGTGSNQPQHF
TRBV5-1,-,CASSLDNGGSYGYTF
TRBV6-5,-,CASSNGRGTGHGYTF
TRBV6-5,-,CASSYKGANSPLHF
TRBV27,-,CASSFRPDRALATEAFF
TRBV27,-,CASSPRTGGMGYGYTF
TRBV19,-,CASSIDSFYGYTF
TRBV5-8,-,CASSLTGTGFVRLHF
TRBV28,-,CASTLQGAGGYGYTF
TRBV7-2,-,CASSHGQNYGYTF
TRBV4-2,once,CASSHAGQGVGGYTF
TRBV29-1,once,CSELRPGPGGGEQFF
TRBV29-1,-,CSVRGTVLANYGYTF
TRBV30,-,CAWKTSGQETQYF
TRBV18,-,CASSHSTAGTRSDTQYF
TRBV30,-,CAWSQGSWETQYF
TRBV6-5,-,CASGRENHGYTF
TRBV18,-,CASSPQRRQETQYF
TRBV3-1/TRBV3-2,-,CASSQEGRLLGNTIYF
TRBV14,-,CASSQGPGTDTQYF
TRBV2,-,CASRAGEQYF
TRBV19,-,CASSTQVNQPQHF
TRBV9,-,CASSPTGGKSPLHF
TRBV5-1,-,CASSSGQGTHTEAFF
TRBV15,-,CATIQDQGNTEAFF
TRBV5-1,-,CASSLTGSYYEQYF
TRBV5-1,-,CASSLGVTGGFHEQYF
TRBV5-1,-,CASSPGRGFGGELFF
TRBV7-4,-,CASSLRGARATNEKLFF
TRBV5-8,once,CASSNTGVWPQHF
TRBV9,once,CASSVGQGKDTQYF
TRBV28,-,CASSWDSFYEQYF
TRBV3-1/TRBV3-2,once,CASSREVGEQFF
TRBV18,-,CASSRGGGQETQYF
TRBV6-5,-,CASSYSGVPGDEQFF
TRBV14,-,CASSQDRKTQYF
TRBV10-3,once,CAISEPPLAQGNYEQYF
TRBV3-1/TRBV3-2,few,CASSQSSGGAGEQFF
TRBV5-6,-,CASSFGQVYEAFF
TRBV10-3,-,CAISERGSNEKLFF
TRBV11-2,-,CASGLDRAETQYF
TRBV7-8,once,CASSPRAGGPNSQETQYF
TRBV27,-,CASSPSGTGREQFF